Given below is one T cell receptor (beta chain) in context. Its target is unknown. This sample stems from a study of regulatory T cells. Autoimmunity was present in every CD3G-deficient patient, worse in two. Patients aged 2 to 39 years had fewer naive T cells. Sorting split CD4+ cells into CD25-high CD127-low Tregs and CD25-low CD127-high conventional T cells. Study-wide points: Hydrophobic residues at CDR3 positions 6 and 7 were enriched in conventional CD4+ T cells of CD3G-deficient patients. Skewed V and J usage and few unique V-J pairs marked patient repertoires, most in Tregs.

Amplification used 52 TRBV primers and 13 TRBJ primers. Method: immunoSEQ multiplex PCR; TCRdb's copy keeps in-frame clones and lacks some. The sample lists roughly 32,000 clones, approximately 90% occurring once. The material sequenced was conventional CD4+ T cells sorted from blood. The origin of this receptor is a person in their late teens or twenties with CD3G deficiency.

The CDR3 spells CASSPSDTQYF. The CDR3 DNA reads as TGTGCCAGCAGCCCGTCAGATACGCAGTATTTT. The chain links TRBV11-2 to TRBJ2-3; no clear D. This CDR3 has 11 amino acids. Germline V gene sequence: CDR1 SGHAT, CDR2 FQNNGV. V lost 5 bases and J 4 bases, leaving 4 bases between the germline ends.